This T cell receptor (beta chain) was captured in a study of technical replicates of blood from a handful of donors. Method: immunoSEQ multiplex PCR; TCRdb's copy keeps in-frame clones and lacks some. The table includes around 63,000 clones, approximately 92% detected once. Trimming cost V 4 bases and J 0 bases, with 8 bases left between them. Looked up from germline, CDR1 is SGHDT and CDR2 is YYEEEE. The CDR3 extends over 13 amino acids. The source is a human donor in good health. Some clones in this sample may be carry-over from other donors' samples. J is TRBJ2-7 and V is TRBV5-6; D may be TRBD1 (5 bases). The sequenced sample consisted of PBMCs. In DNA, the CDR3 is TGTGCCAGCAGCGTAAGGGGCTCCTACGAGCAGTACTTC. This gives the protein CASSVRGSYEQYF. Looking up the rest from reference TRBV5-6 and TRBJ2-7 gives the full variable domain: DAGVTQSPTHLIKTRGQQVTLRCSPKSGHDTVSWYQQALGQGPQFIFQYYEEEERQRGNFPDRFSGHQFPNYSSELNVNALLLGDSALYLCASSVRGSYEQYFGPGTRLTVT.